Listed below are T cell receptor beta chains from one sample, sequenced in a study of blood T cell repertoires in COVID-19. Sequencing used immunoSEQ multiplex PCR; TCRdb keeps in-frame clones, though not all of them. The table shows roughly 190,000 clones, with 80% to 95% occurring only once. Input material: peripheral blood. Receptors were obtained from a man aged 45-65 years with acute or convalescent COVID-19. Each CDR3 is given with its conserved first and last residue. D genes are given only for firm matches. Clone size appears in some rows only: once, few, many, or a class for an expanded clone.

TRBJ2-5 | TRBD2 | once | TRBV10-1 | CASSEASGQETQYF | TGCGCCAGCAGTGAGGCTAGCGGTCAAGAGACCCAGTACTTC
TRBJ2-1 | . | . | TRBV19 | CASSIGLAFPYNEQFF | TGTGCCAGTAGTATAGGGCTAGCTTTCCCCTACAATGAGCAGTTCTTC
TRBJ1-4 | . | once | TRBV6-1 | CASSEDVGGATNEKLFF | TGTGCCAGCAGTGAAGACGTCGGGGGGGCCACTAATGAAAAACTGTTTTTT
TRBJ1-6 | . | . | TRBV6-5 | CASRPANSPLHF | TGTGCCAGCCGTCCAGCGAATTCACCCCTCCACTTT
TRBJ1-5 | . | . | TRBV19 | CASSIKHNQPQHF | TGTGCCAGTAGTATAAAACATAATCAGCCCCAGCATTTT
TRBJ2-2 | . | . | TRBV7-9 | CASRELTAGELFF | TGTGCCAGCAGGGAGCTTACGGCCGGGGAGCTGTTTTTT
TRBJ2-3 | TRBD1 | . | TRBV29-1 | CSGRTGGDTQYF | TGCAGCGGTCGGACAGGGGGAGATACGCAGTATTTT
TRBJ2-5 | TRBD1 | . | TRBV18 | CASSPQDRGWETQYF | TGTGCCAGCTCACCTCAAGACAGGGGGTGGGAGACCCAGTACTTC
TRBJ1-2 | TRBD1 | . | TRBV6-5 | CASSYLGTGGNYGYTF | TGTGCCAGCAGTTACCTAGGGACAGGGGGTAACTATGGCTACACCTTC
TRBJ2-2 | . | . | TRBV7-2 | CASSFHRVGTGELFF | TGTGCCAGCAGCTTCCACAGGGTTGGCACCGGGGAGCTGTTTTTT
TRBJ2-3 | TRBD2 | once | TRBV25-1 | CASSPSGEGGDTQYF | TGTGCCAGCAGCCCCTCGGGGGAGGGTGGAGATACGCAGTATTTT
TRBJ2-7 | TRBD2 | few | TRBV29-1 | CSVEDREREDYEQYF | TGCAGCGTTGAAGATAGAGAGCGGGAAGACTACGAGCAGTACTTC
TRBJ2-7 | TRBD2 | . | TRBV5-1 | CASTISGGSYYEQYF | TGCGCCAGCACCATTAGCGGGGGATCGTACTACGAGCAGTACTTC
TRBJ2-3 | TRBD2 | few | TRBV4-3 | CASSQTASGGGSTDTQYF | TGCGCCAGCAGCCAAACGGCTAGCGGGGGGGGAAGCACAGATACGCAGTATTTT
TRBJ2-5 | . | . | TRBV28 | CASSWASEETQYF | TGTGCCAGCAGCTGGGCTTCAGAAGAGACCCAGTACTTC
TRBJ1-2 | TRBD1 | . | TRBV14 | CASSQVTGGGYTF | TGTGCCAGCAGCCAAGTGACAGGGGGAGGCTACACCTTC
TRBJ1-1 | TRBD1 | . | TRBV9 | CASSGTGQVTEAFF | TGTGCCAGCAGCGGGACAGGACAAGTCACTGAAGCTTTCTTT
TRBJ2-3 | TRBD2 | . | TRBV7-9 | CASSLSPPGLAVTDTQYF | TGTGCCAGCAGCTTATCCCCGCCGGGACTAGCGGTTACAGATACGCAGTATTTT
TRBJ2-5 | TRBD2 | . | TRBV7-2 | CASSHGLAAVAQYF | TGTGCCAGCAGCCACGGACTAGCGGCAGTTGCCCAGTACTTC
TRBJ1-3 | TRBD1 | . | TRBV5-1 | CASSPAFTGEEQFSGNTIYF | TGCGCCAGCAGCCCCGCTTTTACAGGGGAGGAACAGTTCTCTGGAAACACCATATATTTT
TRBJ2-3 | . | once | TRBV11-2 | CASTRSTDTQYF | TGTGCCAGCACCCGGTCTACAGATACGCAGTATTTT
TRBJ1-2 | . | . | TRBV7-9 | CASSESGVFSGYTF | TGTGCCAGCAGCGAGTCGGGGGTTTTCTCTGGCTACACCTTC
TRBJ1-4 | . | . | TRBV6-5 | CASSRHQGRDEKLFF | TGTGCCAGCAGTAGACATCAGGGGCGGGATGAAAAACTGTTTTTT
TRBJ2-5 | TRBD2 | . | TRBV11-2 | CASSLGLALQETQYF | TGTGCCAGCAGCTTAGGACTAGCCCTACAAGAGACCCAGTACTTC
TRBJ1-2 | TRBD1 | . | TRBV20-1 | CSASDRGYGYTF | TGCAGTGCTAGTGACAGGGGATATGGCTACACCTTC
TRBJ1-1 | . | . | TRBV5-1 | CASISALREMNTEAFF | TGCGCCAGCATAAGTGCCCTCCGGGAAATGAACACTGAAGCTTTCTTT